These 9 T cell receptor beta chains were sequenced from one sample in a study of T cell changes during pregnancy in multiple sclerosis. Repertoires were generated with immunoSEQ multiplex PCR, while TCRdb's copy carries only in-frame clones and drops some. Counted here are roughly 60,000 clones, 90% to 97% occurring once; the ten biggest clones make up roughly 2.3%. Sequenced material: CD8+ T cells from peripheral blood mononuclear cells, taken after pregnancy. The receptors were sampled from a female donor with multiple sclerosis, enrolled in a pregnancy study.

This clone was seen just once. The rearrangement joins TRBV19 to TRBJ2-7, with 8 bases fitting TRBD1. Germline V gives CDR1 LNHDA, CDR2 SQIVND (reference sequence). The CDR3 spans 13 residues. After removal of 8 bases from V and 0 bases from J, the junction contained 3 bases not matched to a gene. CDR3 sequence reads: CASRDRHSYEQYF. Here the CDR3 DNA reads TGTGCCAGTCGGGACAGGCACTCCTACGAGCAGTACTTC.

This chain connects TRBV2 to TRBJ1-5, with 8 nucleotides matching TRBD1. The CDR3 runs 13 residues. CDR1 SNHLY and CDR2 FYNNEI come from the germline V gene. J lost 5 bases, V lost 6 bases, and 3 bases had no gene match. CDR3 DNA sequence: TGTGCCAGCAGGCCGGACAGGGATCAGCCCCAGCATTTT. Translating it yields CASRPDRDQPQHF. The full variable domain, rest sourced from reference TRBV2 and TRBJ1-5, is EPEVTQTPSHQVTQMGQEVILRCVPISNHLYFYWYRQILGQKVEFLVSFYNNEISEKSEIFDDQFSVERPDGSNFTLKIRSTKLEDSAMYFCASRPDRDQPQHFGDGTRLSIL.

The chain combines TRBV9 with TRBJ2-6, with a weak D call TRBD2 (6 bases). The CDR3 length is 17 residues. Trimming left V 0 bases short and J 4 bases short, with 14 bases between. The germline gives CDR1 SGDLS, CDR2 YYNGEE. In nucleotides, the CDR3 is TGTGCCAGCAGCGTAGACCCCGGGACTCGGGGGGCCAACGTCCTGACTTTC. This codes for CASSVDPGTRGANVLTF.

The chain has TRBV5-5 and TRBJ2-1, with 8 nucleotides matching TRBD1. CDR1 is SGHKS and CDR2 is YYEKEE in the germline V gene (reference sequence). The trim removed 2 bases at V and 10 bases at J, leaving 5 bases unmatched. The CDR3 has 13 residues. CDR3 sequence: CASSLWTGNEQFF. The DNA of the CDR3 is TGTGCCAGCAGCTTATGGACAGGGAACGAGCAGTTCTTC.

This clone has only one observation. The CDR3 DNA sequence: TGTGCCAGTAGTTCGGTCCCCCTAGCGGGAGCATCCTACAATGAGCAGTTCTTC. Amino acid sequence: CASSSVPLAGASYNEQFF. The chain uses TRBV19 and TRBJ2-1; 10 bases fit TRBD2. The length of the CDR3 is 18 residues. Germline V gives CDR1 LNHDA, CDR2 SQIVND (reference sequence). J was trimmed by 1 base and V by 5 bases; bases with no gene match: 11.

As regards this clone: Other DNA sequences of this sample code for an identical CDR3. This chain uses TRBV27 with TRBJ2-2; D is ambiguous. CDR3 length: 13 residues. The V gene lost 8 bases and the J gene lost 0 bases, with 7 bases spanning the gap. Germline-derived CDR1 and CDR2 are MNHEY and SMNVEV (reference sequence). CDR3 protein: CASSPTNTGELFF. CDR3 bases: TGTGCCAGCTCCCCAACGAACACCGGGGAGCTGTTTTTT.

The rearrangement links TRBV11-2 to TRBJ2-7; D gene uncertain. Germline lookup yields CDR1 SGHAT and CDR2 FQNNGV. The length of the CDR3 is 12 residues. The V and J ends lost 4 bases and 1 base respectively, with 5 bases between them. The CDR3 loop is CASSYGSYEQYF. CDR3 sequence (DNA): TGTGCCAGCAGCTACGGTTCCTACGAGCAGTACTTC. Full variable domain (missing parts from reference TRBV11-2 and TRBJ2-7): EAGVAQSPRYKIIEKRQSVAFWCNPISGHATLYWYQQILGQGPKLLIQFQNNGVVDDSQLPKDRFSAERLKGVDSTLKIQPAKLEDSAVYLCASSYGSYEQYFGPGTRLTVT.

This clone has only one observation. The CDR3 nucleotides read TGTGCCAGCAGGCACACCCTGGACAGGAAATATGGCTACACCTTC. It is translated as CASRHTLDRKYGYTF. This sequence joins TRBV6-5 and TRBJ1-2, with TRBD1 matching 7 bases. The CDR3 covers 15 residues. Germline loops: CDR1 MNHEY, CDR2 SVGAGI. J lost 5 bases, V lost 6 bases, and 12 bases had no gene match.

The J gene is TRBJ2-1, the V gene TRBV19, with D maybe TRBD2 (6 bases). In germline, CDR1 is LNHDA, CDR2 SQIVND (reference sequence). CDR3 length: 13 amino acids. V shed 3 bases and J shed 6 bases, with 9 bases lying between them. In DNA, the CDR3 is TGTGCCAGTAGTATTGGAGCGGGCAATGAGCAGTTCTTC. Translation: CASSIGAGNEQFF.